The clone carrying this T cell receptor beta chain was counted a single time. Its antigen remains unknown. One end of the junction fails to match germline, which may point to a read error. cDNA libraries for TCR beta contained unique molecular identifiers. Around 500,000 cDNA molecules came from around 1 to 10 million T cells. One entry per CDR3 protein, called by TCRdb with MiXCR from the PCR reads. The sample holds roughly 620,000 distinct CDR3 sequences; about 40% are singletons and the top ten take 1.5% to 2%. This sample is part of a study of post-analysis software for immune sequencing data. In the study overall: Secondary progressive, relapsing-remitting and progressive-relapsing multiple sclerosis were among the included disease courses. Study-wide findings and caveats: Samples from one preparation batch, clustered by F measure, grouped strongly together. Patients with multiple sclerosis recorded significantly lower normalized Chao1 diversity than controls, the study found.

The sequencing input was blood. This TCR derives from a girl aged 5 to 17 with multiple sclerosis.

The DNA of the CDR3 is TGTGCTAGCAGCTTAGCTCTGGGCGGCACAGATACGCAGTATTTT. Protein: CASSLALGGTDTQYF. V and J are TRBV7-7 and TRBJ2-3; D is undetermined. CDR3 length: 15 amino acids. Germline-derived CDR1 and CDR2 are SSHAT and FNYEAQ (reference sequence).